This T cell receptor (beta chain) was found in a study of beta chain features in type 1 diabetes. Study as a whole: No patient-donor differences in age, gender, total cells or subset yield.

The entirety of the isolated RNA underwent reverse transcription, so expressed TCRB transcripts were sequenced. Sequencing used immunoSEQ multiplex PCR; TCRdb keeps in-frame clones, though not all of them. The table shows tens of thousands of clones, with approximately 60% occurring only once. Comments on this clone: What it binds is not known.

V lost 2 bases to trimming and J lost 2 bases, with 2 bases between them. CDR1 is MNHNS and CDR2 is SASEGT in the germline V gene. CDR3 length equals 12 residues. General observations from the study: Within each of all four CD4+ subsets, Type 1 diabetes patients had TCRB CDR3s that were moderately but significantly shorter.

The genes are TRBV6-1 and TRBJ2-3; no clear D gene. This sequence was found in a woman aged 25-40 years with type 1 diabetes. Sequencing was performed on stem cell memory CD4+ T cells from blood. The CDR3 sequence is CASSEYTDTQYF. In nucleotides, the CDR3 is TGTGCCAGCAGTGAATACACAGATACGCAGTATTTT.